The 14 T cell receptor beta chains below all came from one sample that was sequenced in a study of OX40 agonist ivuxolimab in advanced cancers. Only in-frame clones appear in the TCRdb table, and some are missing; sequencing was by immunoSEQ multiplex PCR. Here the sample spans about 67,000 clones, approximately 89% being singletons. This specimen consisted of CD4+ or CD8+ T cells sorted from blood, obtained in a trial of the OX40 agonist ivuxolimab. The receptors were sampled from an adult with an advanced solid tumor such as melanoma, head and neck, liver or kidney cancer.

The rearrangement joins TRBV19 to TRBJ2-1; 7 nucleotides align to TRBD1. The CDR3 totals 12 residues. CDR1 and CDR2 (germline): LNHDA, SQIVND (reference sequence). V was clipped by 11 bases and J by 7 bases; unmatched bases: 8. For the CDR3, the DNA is TGTGCCTGTGGGGACAGAAATAATGAGCAGTTCTTC. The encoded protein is CACGDRNNEQFF.

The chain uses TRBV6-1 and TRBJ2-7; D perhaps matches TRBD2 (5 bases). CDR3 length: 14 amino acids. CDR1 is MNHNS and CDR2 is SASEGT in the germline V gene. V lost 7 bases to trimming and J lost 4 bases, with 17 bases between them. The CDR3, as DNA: TGTGCCAGCATTCGAAGCGGCCGGCGGTACGAGCAGTACTTC. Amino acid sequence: CASIRSGRRYEQYF.

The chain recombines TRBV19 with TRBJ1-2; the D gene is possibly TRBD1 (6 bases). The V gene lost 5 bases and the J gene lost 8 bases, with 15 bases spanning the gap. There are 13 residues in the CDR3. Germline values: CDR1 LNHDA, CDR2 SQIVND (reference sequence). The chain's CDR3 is CASSGAFRGGYTF. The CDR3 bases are TGTGCCAGTAGTGGGGCCTTCAGGGGAGGCTACACCTTC. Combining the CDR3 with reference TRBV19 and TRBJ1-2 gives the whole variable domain DGGITQSPKYLFRKEGQNVTLSCEQNLNHDAMYWYRQDPGQGLRLIYYSQIVNDFQKGDIAEGYSVSREKKESFPLTVTSAQKNPTAFYLCASSGAFRGGYTFGSGTRLTVV.

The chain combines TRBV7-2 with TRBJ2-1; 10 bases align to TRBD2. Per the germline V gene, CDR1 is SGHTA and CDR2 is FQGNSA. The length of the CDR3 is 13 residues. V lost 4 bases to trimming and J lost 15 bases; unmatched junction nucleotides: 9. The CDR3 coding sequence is TGTGCCAGCAGCTCCCCGCCTAGCGGGGGCCTGTTCTTC. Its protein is CASSSPPSGGLFF.

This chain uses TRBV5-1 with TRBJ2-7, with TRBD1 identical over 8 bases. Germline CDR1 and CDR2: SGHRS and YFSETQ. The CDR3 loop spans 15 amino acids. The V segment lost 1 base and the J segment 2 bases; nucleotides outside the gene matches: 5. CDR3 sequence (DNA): TGCGCCAGCAGCTTGTTTGGGACAGGAACCTACGAGCAGTACTTC. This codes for CASSLFGTGTYEQYF.

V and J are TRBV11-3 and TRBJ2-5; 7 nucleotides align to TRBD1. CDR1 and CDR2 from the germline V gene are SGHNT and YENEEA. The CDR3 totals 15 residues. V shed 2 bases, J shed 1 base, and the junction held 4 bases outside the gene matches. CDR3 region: CASSLSGTAQETQYF. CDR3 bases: TGTGCCAGCAGCTTATCCGGGACAGCCCAAGAGACCCAGTACTTC. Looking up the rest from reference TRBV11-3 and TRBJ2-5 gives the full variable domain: EAGVVQSPRYKIIEKKQPVAFWCNPISGHNTLYWYLQNLGQGPELLIRYENEEAVDDSQLPKDRFSAERLKGVDSTLKIQPAELGDSAVYLCASSLSGTAQETQYFGPGTRLLVL.

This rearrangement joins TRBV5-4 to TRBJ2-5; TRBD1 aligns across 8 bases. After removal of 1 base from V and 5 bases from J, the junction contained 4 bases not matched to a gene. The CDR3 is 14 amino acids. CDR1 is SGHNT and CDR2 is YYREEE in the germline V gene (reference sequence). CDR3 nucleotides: TGTGCCAGCAGCTTGCAGGGGGCAGAGGAGACCCAGTACTTC. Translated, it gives CASSLQGAEETQYF. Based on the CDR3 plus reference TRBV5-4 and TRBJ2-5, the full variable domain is ETGVTQSPTHLIKTRGQQVTLRCSSQSGHNTVSWYQQALGQGPQFIFQYYREEENGRGNFPPRFSGLQFPNYSSELNVNALELDDSALYLCASSLQGAEETQYFGPGTRLLVL.

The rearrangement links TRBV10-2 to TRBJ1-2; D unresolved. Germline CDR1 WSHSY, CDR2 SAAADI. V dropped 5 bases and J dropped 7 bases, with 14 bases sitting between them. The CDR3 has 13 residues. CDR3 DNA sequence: TGCGCCAGCAGTCCGGACCTACCGGGTGGCTACACCTTC. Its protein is CASSPDLPGGYTF.

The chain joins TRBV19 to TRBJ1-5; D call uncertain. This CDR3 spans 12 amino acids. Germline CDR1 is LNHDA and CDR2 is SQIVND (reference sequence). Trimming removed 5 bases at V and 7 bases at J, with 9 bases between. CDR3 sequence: CASSLLGQPQHF. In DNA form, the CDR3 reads TGTGCCAGTAGTCTATTGGGCCAGCCCCAGCATTTT.

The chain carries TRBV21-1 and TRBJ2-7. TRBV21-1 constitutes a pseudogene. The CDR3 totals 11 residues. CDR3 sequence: CASNPVGEQYF. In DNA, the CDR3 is TGTGCCAGCAACCCTGTGGGGGAGCAGTACTTC.

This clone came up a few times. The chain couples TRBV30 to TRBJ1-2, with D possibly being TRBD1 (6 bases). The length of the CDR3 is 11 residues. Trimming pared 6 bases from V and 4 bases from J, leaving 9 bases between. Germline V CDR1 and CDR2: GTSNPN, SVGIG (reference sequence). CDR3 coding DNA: TGTGCCTGTACACAGGGCTATGGCTACACCTTC. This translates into CACTQGYGYTF.

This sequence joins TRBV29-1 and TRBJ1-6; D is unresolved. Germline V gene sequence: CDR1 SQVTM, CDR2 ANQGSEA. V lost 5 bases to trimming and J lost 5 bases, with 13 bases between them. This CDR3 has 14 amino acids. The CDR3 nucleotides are TGCAGCGTTCCTGGAGGGTACGATAATTCACCCCTCCACTTT. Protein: CSVPGGYDNSPLHF.

The CDR3 sequence is CASSSWNTGELFF. CDR3 sequence (DNA): TGTGCCAGCAGTTCTTGGAACACCGGGGAGCTGTTTTTT. This chain uses TRBV11-2 with TRBJ2-2; no definite D call. Germline values: CDR1 SGHAT, CDR2 FQNNGV. This CDR3 has 13 amino acids. Trimming left V 6 bases short and J 1 base short, with 6 bases between.

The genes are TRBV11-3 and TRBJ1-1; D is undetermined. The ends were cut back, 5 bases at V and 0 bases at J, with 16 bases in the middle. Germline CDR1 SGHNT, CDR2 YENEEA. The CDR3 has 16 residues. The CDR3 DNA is TGTGCCAGCAGCCCCTCCCGATCCCGGGTGAACACTGAAGCTTTCTTT. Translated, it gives CASSPSRSRVNTEAFF.